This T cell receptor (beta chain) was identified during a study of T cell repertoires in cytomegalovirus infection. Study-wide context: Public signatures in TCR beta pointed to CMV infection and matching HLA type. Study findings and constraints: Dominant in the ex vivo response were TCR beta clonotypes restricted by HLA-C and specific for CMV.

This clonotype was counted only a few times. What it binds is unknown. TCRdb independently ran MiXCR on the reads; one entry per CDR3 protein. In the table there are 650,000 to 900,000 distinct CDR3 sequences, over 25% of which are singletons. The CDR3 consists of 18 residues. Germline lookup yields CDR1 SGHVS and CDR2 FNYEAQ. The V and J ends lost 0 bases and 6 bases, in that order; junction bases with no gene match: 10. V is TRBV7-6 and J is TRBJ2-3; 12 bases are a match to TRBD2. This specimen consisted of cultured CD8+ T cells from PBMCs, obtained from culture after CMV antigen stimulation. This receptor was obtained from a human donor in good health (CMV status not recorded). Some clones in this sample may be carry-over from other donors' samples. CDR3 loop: CASSLARTSGDARDTQYF. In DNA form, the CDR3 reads TGTGCCAGCAGCTTAGCAAGGACTAGCGGGGACGCAAGGGATACGCAGTATTTT.